The rows below give T cell receptor beta chains drawn from one sample of a study of spatial heterogeneity in lung cancer. MiXCR, applied by TCRdb to the 5' RACE reads, yields one record per CDR3 protein. This sample has about 11,000 distinct CDR3 sequences, with 9.5% to 13% found just once. The material sequenced was PBMCs, taken at follow-up. The source is a female donor with early-stage non-small cell lung cancer. CDR3s include the opening cysteine and the closing phenylalanine or tryptophan. Fields, in order: clone size, J gene, V gene, D gene, CDR3 protein, CDR3 DNA. The D gene is left open where the match is weak. Each size is once, few, many, or a class for an expanded clone.

>few|TRBJ2-3|TRBV27|TRBD2
CASMGLADFTDTQYF
TGTGCCAGCATGGGACTAGCGGACTTCACAGATACGCAGTATTTT
>many|TRBJ2-5|TRBV20-1|-
CSAREFFQGRQETQYF
TGCAGTGCTAGAGAGTTTTTTCAGGGGAGGCAAGAGACCCAGTACTTC
>many|TRBJ1-2|TRBV6-5|-
CASSHTRGGANYGYTF
TGTGCCAGCAGTCACACGCGTGGGGGCGCTAACTATGGCTACACCTTC
>many|TRBJ2-3|TRBV5-1|TRBD2
CASSLPGLAGATDTQYF
TGCGCCAGCAGCTTGCCGGGACTAGCGGGGGCCACAGATACGCAGTATTTT
>many|TRBJ2-1|TRBV12-3/TRBV12-4|-
CASSWGGGVYSEQFF
TGTGCCAGCAGTTGGGGCGGAGGGGTCTACAGTGAGCAGTTCTTC
>many|TRBJ2-3|TRBV10-1|-
CASSESIWGTDTQYF
TGCGCCAGCAGTGAGTCGATCTGGGGCACAGATACGCAGTATTTT
>many|TRBJ2-3|TRBV28|-
CASSFTGSPDTQYF
TGTGCCAGCAGTTTCACAGGGAGCCCAGATACGCAGTATTTT
>many|TRBJ1-1|TRBV3-1|-
CASSQGGAGLNTEAFF
TGTGCCAGCAGCCAAGGGGGGGCAGGTCTCAACACTGAAGCTTTCTTT
>medium-sized|TRBJ1-1|TRBV29-1|-
CSVGNTEAFF
TGCAGCGTGGGGAACACTGAAGCTTTCTTT
>large|TRBJ2-3|TRBV27|TRBD2
CASSLLTSGASDTQYF
TGTGCCAGCAGTTTATTGACTAGCGGGGCATCAGATACGCAGTATTTT
>many|TRBJ2-5|TRBV30|-
CAWGLQKTQYF
TGTGCCTGGGGACTACAAAAGACCCAGTACTTC
>many|TRBJ2-4|TRBV6-1|TRBD2
CASSEGIRLAGEIQYF
TGTGCCAGCAGTGAAGGGATTCGACTAGCGGGAGAAATTCAGTACTTC
>many|TRBJ2-7|TRBV20-1|-
CSARAWGKSAGNEQYF
TGCAGTGCTAGAGCCTGGGGCAAGAGCGCGGGGAACGAGCAGTACTTC